Listed below are T cell receptor beta chains from one sample, sequenced in a study of regulatory T cells in long-lasting Graves disease. TCRdb reanalysed the multiplex PCR reads using MiXCR and keeps one entry per CDR3 protein. In the table there are more than 650,000 distinct CDR3 sequences, about 32% of which are singletons. The sample here was peripheral blood mononuclear cells (PBMCs), taken when the disease was refractory, from a patient treated with antithyroid drugs. Receptor source: a female donor with Graves disease. Each CDR3 is given with its conserved first and last residue. D genes are given only for firm matches. Not all rows give a size; the values are once, few, many and, for expanded clones, a class.

>TRBV11-2|few|TRBJ1-4|.
TGTGCCAGCAGCAGAGAAGGGCGAGCAACTAATGAAAAACTGTTTTTT
CASSREGRATNEKLFF
>TRBV6-1|few|TRBJ1-5|TRBD1
TGTGCCAGCAGTGAAAGGAGGCCACCGGGGACAGGGGGCAATCAGCCCCAGCATTTT
CASSERRPPGTGGNQPQHF
>TRBV19|few|TRBJ2-1|.
TGTGCCAGTAGTATAGGCACCTACAATGAGCAGTTCTTC
CASSIGTYNEQFF
>TRBV10-3|few|TRBJ1-2|.
TGTGCCATCAGGGTAAAGGGTTCTGGCTACACCTTC
CAIRVKGSGYTF
>TRBV6-1|.|TRBJ1-2|.
TGTGCCAGCACAAGATCCAAAACATCACCGTATGGCTACACCTTC
CASTRSKTSPYGYTF
>TRBV6-1|few|TRBJ1-5|.
TGTGCCAGCCAGAGGGAGGATCAGCCCCAGCATTTT
CASQREDQPQHF
>TRBV30|.|TRBJ2-1|TRBD2
TGTGCCTGGAGTGTAAGGAGGGTATGGGGACTAGCGGGTCGGAATGAGCAGTTCTTC
CAWSVRRVWGLAGRNEQFF
>TRBV10-2|.|TRBJ1-1|.
TGCGCCACGGGGGGAGGGAACGCTGAAGCTTTCTTT
CATGGGNAEAFF
>TRBV10-3|few|TRBJ1-1|TRBD1
TGTGCCATCAGTGAGGGACAGGGGTTTTACACTGAAGCTTTCTTT
CAISEGQGFYTEAFF
>TRBV2|.|TRBJ1-5|.
TGTGCCGGCAGGGACCAAAGCAATCAGCCCCAGCATTTT
CAGRDQSNQPQHF
>TRBV28|many|TRBJ1-6|.
TGTGCCAGCAGGCCTGGGGGGGTGCATTCACCCCTCCACTTT
CASRPGGVHSPLHF
>TRBV10-2|.|TRBJ1-6|.
TGCGCCAGCACCAGCCGGGACCTCAATTCACCCCTCCACTTT
CASTSRDLNSPLHF
>TRBV4-1|.|TRBJ1-3|.
TGCGCCAGCAGCCAACTCCTTTTCTCTGGAAACACCATATATTTT
CASSQLLFSGNTIYF
>TRBV28|many|TRBJ1-1|.
TGTGCCAGCAGTTTAGAAGGGATCCAGAACACTGAAGCTTTCTTT
CASSLEGIQNTEAFF
>TRBV2|few|TRBJ2-6|.
TGTGCCAGCAGTGAAGCGCGGGTGAGGGCAGGGGCCAACGTCCTGACTTTC
CASSEARVRAGANVLTF
>TRBV29-1|.|TRBJ2-7|.
TGCAGCGTTGAAAATGGGCTAGTTCCTTGGGGTGAGCAGTACTTC
CSVENGLVPWGEQYF
>TRBV28|.|TRBJ1-2|.
TGTGCCAGCAGGAATCAGGTTTACTATGGCTACACCTTC
CASRNQVYYGYTF
>TRBV7-3|few|TRBJ2-3|.
TGTGCCAGCAGCCCCGAGGGGTTCACAGATACGCAGTATTTT
CASSPEGFTDTQYF